The T cell receptor beta chain described here comes from a study of blood T cell repertoires in COVID-19. Those enrolled, adults aged 18 to 89 years, came from some 23 US areas. Shortly before study entry, within 2 weeks, exposed participants had met a COVID-19 case. Using immunoSEQ multiplex PCR, the repertoire was profiled, and TCRdb retains in-frame clones only, with some absent. The sample consists of 150,000 to 200,000 clones, around 80% of them appearing once. The germline V gene has CDR1 WSHSY and CDR2 SAAADI. The CDR3 has 16 residues. V trimming: 7 bases; J trimming: 0 bases; junction bases outside the gene matches: 9.

Material: PBMCs or T cells enriched from blood (not recorded which). The chain combines TRBV10-2 with TRBJ1-3, with TRBD1 matching over 7 bases. This TCR was recovered from a man between 60 and 70 years old who had been exposed to COVID-19. The CDR3 loop is CASTQGPSVSGNTIYF. The CDR3, as DNA: TGCGCCAGCACACAGGGGCCTTCGGTCTCTGGAAACACCATATATTTT.